Below are 28 T cell receptor beta chains sequenced from a single sample in a study of T cell responses to AZD1222 COVID-19 vaccine. TCRdb's copy holds only in-frame clones and misses some; the assay was immunoSEQ multiplex PCR. The sample lists about 130,000 clones, more than 85% occurring once. The sequenced sample was peripheral blood, obtained on day 0 of AZD1222 vaccination. The receptors were sampled from an adult in good health.

The chain employs TRBV9 and TRBJ2-1; 10 nucleotides align to TRBD2. V trimming: 2 bases; J trimming: 9 bases; junction bases outside the gene matches: 8. Germline loops: CDR1 SGDLS, CDR2 YYNGEE. This CDR3 contains 15 residues. Here the CDR3 reads CASSVGSGGASEQFF. As DNA, the CDR3 is TGTGCCAGCAGCGTCGGAAGCGGGGGGGCAAGTGAGCAGTTCTTC.

This chain uses TRBV5-1 with TRBJ2-7, with 8 bases lining up with TRBD1. The ends lost 9 bases at V and 1 base at J; junction bases unmatched: 9. CDR1 and CDR2 from the germline V gene are SGHRS and YFSETQ. There are 14 residues in the CDR3. CDR3 residues: CATRPRTGSYEQYF. The CDR3 region has the DNA TGCGCCACCAGACCAAGGACAGGGTCCTACGAGCAGTACTTC.

For this clone: At the DNA level, this CDR3 is encoded by other sequences in the same sample as well. The chain combines TRBV20-1 with TRBJ2-7, with unresolved D. The ends were cut back, 4 bases at V and 2 bases at J, with 6 bases in the middle. There are 11 residues in the CDR3. CDR1 is DFQATT and CDR2 is SNEGSKA in the germline V gene (reference sequence). Here the CDR3 reads CSATSAYEQYF. The DNA for the CDR3 is TGCAGTGCTACCTCCGCCTACGAGCAGTACTTC.

V and J are TRBV30 and TRBJ1-4; 8 positions match TRBD1. CDR3 length: 13 residues. With V trimmed by 2 bases and J by 6 bases, 2 bases remained unmatched. The germline V gene encodes CDR1 GTSNPN and CDR2 SVGIG (reference sequence). The CDR3 loop reads CAWSPGGYEKLFF. The CDR3, as DNA: TGTGCCTGGAGTCCAGGGGGCTATGAAAAACTGTTTTTT.

The rearrangement links TRBV14 to TRBJ1-2, with 7 bases lining up with TRBD1. J lost 7 bases, V lost 3 bases, and 5 bases had no gene match. The germline gives CDR1 SGHDN, CDR2 FVKESK. The CDR3 spans 13 residues. CDR3 DNA sequence: TGTGCCAGCAGCCAGGACAGGCTCTTTGGCTACACCTTC. This translates into CASSQDRLFGYTF.

V is TRBV5-1 and J is TRBJ2-3; D uncertain. Germline V gives CDR1 SGHRS, CDR2 YFSETQ. The CDR3 has 15 amino acids. The V and J ends lost 3 bases and 0 bases respectively, with 11 bases between them. Here the CDR3 DNA reads TGCGCCAGCAGCTCCATGGGTAGGAGCACAGATACGCAGTATTTT. This encodes CASSSMGRSTDTQYF.

The V and J genes are TRBV28 and TRBJ2-7, with TRBD1 matching 7 bases. J was trimmed by 3 bases and V by 6 bases; bases with no gene match: 5. CDR1 and CDR2 from the germline V gene are MDHEN and SYDVKM. This CDR3 has 13 residues. The chain's CDR3 is CASRVDRDYEQYF. For the CDR3, the DNA is TGTGCCAGCAGGGTCGACAGGGACTACGAGCAGTACTTC.

The J gene is TRBJ1-1, the V gene TRBV2; D is possibly TRBD1 (5 bases). Germline lookup yields CDR1 SNHLY and CDR2 FYNNEI. The CDR3 sequence is 13 residues long. The ends were cut back, 6 bases at V and 4 bases at J, with 12 bases in the middle. CDR3 residues: CASRGGGITEAFF. CDR3 sequence (DNA): TGTGCCAGCAGGGGGGGAGGGATCACTGAAGCTTTCTTT.

A single count supports this clone. V gene TRBV6-2 or TRBV6-3 combines with J gene TRBJ1-1; possible D gene TRBD1, 5 bases. Germline V gene lookup returns CDR1 MNHEY and CDR2 SVGEGT. V was cut by 6 bases and J by 0 bases, with 11 bases left in between. CDR3 size: 14 residues. This chain's CDR3 is CASSHEGMNTEAFF. In DNA form, the CDR3 reads TGTGCCAGCAGCCACGAGGGGATGAACACTGAAGCTTTCTTT.

This chain connects TRBV5-1 to TRBJ1-1; D remains ambiguous. CDR1 is SGHRS, CDR2 YFSETQ, per germline. With 2 bases removed from V and 2 bases from J, the gap between germline ends came to 13 bases. The CDR3 is 15 amino acids. In DNA form, the CDR3 reads TGCGCCAGCAGCTTAGGGTGGGGAGCAAACACTGAAGCTTTCTTT. Its translation is CASSLGWGANTEAFF.

This clone was seen once. CDR3 sequence reads: CASSSDSGRPYTEAFF. In DNA form, the CDR3 reads TGTGCCAGCAGTTCAGATTCGGGCCGGCCTTACACTGAAGCTTTCTTT. V is TRBV6-5 and J is TRBJ1-1; D ambiguous. From germline, CDR1 is MNHEY and CDR2 SVGAGI. CDR3 length equals 16 residues. V lost 4 bases and J lost 3, with 18 bases in between.

This rearrangement joins TRBV27 to TRBJ1-6; D may be TRBD1 (5 bases). The CDR3 contains 15 residues. With 1 base removed from V and 8 bases from J, the gap between germline ends came to 12 bases. Germline assignment: CDR1 MNHEY and CDR2 SMNVEV (reference sequence). CDR3 DNA sequence: TGTGCCAGCAGTTTATTGGACAACGGGGATTCACCCCTCCACTTT. It codes for CASSLLDNGDSPLHF.

V is TRBV4-1 and J is TRBJ2-1; 9 bases match TRBD2. This CDR3 has 16 residues. The V segment lost 4 bases and the J segment 0 bases; nucleotides outside the gene matches: 4. Looked up from germline, CDR1 is MGHRA and CDR2 is YSYEKL. The CDR3 is CASSPIAGASYNEQFF. The CDR3 region has the DNA TGCGCCAGCAGCCCTATAGCGGGGGCCTCCTACAATGAGCAGTTCTTC.

The chain has TRBV4-1 and TRBJ2-7; D is ambiguous. The V gene lost 1 base and the J gene lost 0 bases, with 7 bases spanning the gap. The CDR3 totals 14 residues. Germline V gene lookup returns CDR1 MGHRA and CDR2 YSYEKL. CDR3 amino acids: CASSQAISSYEQYF. The CDR3 DNA follows: TGCGCCAGCAGCCAAGCTATCAGCTCCTACGAGCAGTACTTC.

V usage is TRBV4-1 and J usage is TRBJ2-1; possible D gene TRBD2, 6 bases. V was shortened by 6 bases and J by 5 bases, with 11 bases between the two germline ends. The germline CDR1 and CDR2 sequences are MGHRA and YSYEKL. This CDR3 contains 13 residues. In DNA, the CDR3 is TGCGCCAGCAGGCTTTCGGGGGACAATGAGCAGTTCTTC. Protein product: CASRLSGDNEQFF.

The chain carries TRBV6-5 and TRBJ1-1; possible D gene TRBD1, 5 bases. This CDR3 spans 13 amino acids. V was shortened by 6 bases and J by 6 bases, with 14 bases between the two germline ends. Germline CDR1 is MNHEY and CDR2 is SVGAGI. In nucleotides, the CDR3 is TGTGCCAGCAGGGGGCAGGTAACGGCTGAAGCTTTCTTT. It translates to CASRGQVTAEAFF.

The J gene is TRBJ1-5, the V gene TRBV6-2 or TRBV6-3; unclear D gene. The CDR3 has 13 amino acids. The germline V gene encodes CDR1 MNHEY and CDR2 SVGEGT. V dropped 5 bases and J dropped 4 bases, with 9 bases sitting between them. Written as DNA, the CDR3 is TGTGCCAGCAGTCTATCAGAGAATCAGCCCCAGCATTTT. This sequence encodes CASSLSENQPQHF.

The rearrangement links TRBV7-8 to TRBJ1-5, with TRBD1 identical over 7 bases. The CDR3 covers 15 residues. CDR1 is SGHVS, CDR2 FQNEAQ, per germline. V gave up 0 bases and J gave up 7 bases; unmatched junction bases: 6. The CDR3 DNA reads TGTGCCAGCAGCTTAGCAGGGGGCATAGGACAGCCCCAGCATTTT. This codes for CASSLAGGIGQPQHF.

The genes are TRBV7-2 and TRBJ2-3; 10 bases map to TRBD2. The J segment lost 2 bases and the V segment lost 6 bases, leaving 8 bases of the junction unmatched. Per the germline V gene, CDR1 is SGHTA and CDR2 is FQGNSA. This CDR3 is built from 16 residues. The CDR3: CASSRSGGANTDTQYF. In DNA form, the CDR3 reads TGTGCCAGCAGTCGGAGCGGGGGGGCAAACACAGATACGCAGTATTTT. The full variable domain, in which reference TRBV7-2 and TRBJ2-3 provide the parts outside the CDR3, is GAGVSQSPSNKVTEKGKDVELRCDPISGHTALYWYRQSLGQGLEFLIYFQGNSAPDKSGLPSDRFSAERTGGSVSTLTIQRTQQEDSAVYLCASSRSGGANTDTQYFGPGTRLTVL.

This chain joins TRBV7-2 and TRBJ1-5, with 7 bases that match TRBD1. After removal of 5 bases from V and 0 bases from J, the junction contained 7 bases not matched to a gene. This CDR3 region has 16 residues. The germline V gene encodes CDR1 SGHTA and CDR2 FQGNSA. The CDR3 sequence: CASSAGTAYSNQPQHF. The CDR3 DNA is TGTGCCAGCAGCGCCGGGACAGCATATAGCAATCAGCCCCAGCATTTT.

The chain carries TRBV28 and TRBJ1-6; D possibly corresponds to TRBD1 (5 bases). Trimming removed 6 bases at V and 3 bases at J, with 9 bases between. The CDR3 is 14 amino acids. The germline V gene has CDR1 MDHEN and CDR2 SYDVKM. CDR3 in amino acids: CASSFDSYNSPLHF. In DNA form, the CDR3 reads TGTGCCAGCAGCTTTGACAGCTATAATTCACCCCTCCACTTT.

Notes on this clone: The same CDR3 can be traced to other DNA sequences in this sample. CDR3 nucleotide sequence: TGTGCCAGTAGTCCCGGGACAGCAACTAATGAAAAACTGTTTTTT. Translated, it gives CASSPGTATNEKLFF. The chain carries TRBV19 and TRBJ1-4, with 7 nucleotides matching TRBD1. V was pared by 5 bases and J by 0 bases, with 3 bases of the junction left unmatched. The CDR3 is 15 residues long. Germline V gene data show CDR1 as LNHDA and CDR2 as SQIVND (reference sequence).

This chain uses TRBV30 with TRBJ1-1; the D is unclear. CDR1 GTSNPN and CDR2 SVGIG come from the germline V gene (reference sequence). V dropped 4 bases and J dropped 0 bases, with 9 bases sitting between them. CDR3 length: 13 amino acids. CDR3 sequence reads: CAWTEFMNTEAFF. CDR3 DNA sequence: TGTGCCTGGACTGAGTTCATGAACACTGAAGCTTTCTTT.

The chain joins TRBV5-6 to TRBJ1-1; D perhaps matches TRBD1 (6 bases). V lost 2 bases to trimming and J lost 10 bases, with 27 bases between them. The germline gives CDR1 SGHDT, CDR2 YYEEEE. The CDR3 has 17 amino acids. CDR3 bases: TGTGCCAGCAGCTTACTTAGGACGGACAGAGAGGCTTTAGGAGCTTTCTTT. Its protein product is CASSLLRTDREALGAFF.

The chain couples TRBV2 to TRBJ2-5; 10 nucleotides agree with TRBD1. Germline V gene sequence: CDR1 SNHLY, CDR2 FYNNEI. J gave up 4 bases and V 3 bases, and 5 bases lay outside the gene matches. The CDR3 is 15 amino acids. For the CDR3, the DNA is TGTGCCAGCAGTGATTGGGACAGGGGATTAGAGACCCAGTACTTC. Its protein is CASSDWDRGLETQYF.

J is TRBJ1-1 and V is TRBV19, with 11 bases that match TRBD1. CDR1 LNHDA and CDR2 SQIVND come from the germline V gene (reference sequence). The CDR3 has 14 residues. V lost 7 bases and J lost 6; bases outside the gene matches: 7. As DNA, the CDR3 is TGTGCCAGTAATAACGGACAGGGGGCCGCTGAAGCTTTCTTT. It is translated as CASNNGQGAAEAFF.

The rearrangement uses TRBV5-1 and TRBJ2-3, with D unresolved. Trimming took 2 bases from V and 2 from J, leaving 9 bases between them. Germline V lookup: CDR1 SGHRS, CDR2 YFSETQ. The CDR3 runs 14 residues. The CDR3 sequence is CASSLVAPTDTQYF. CDR3 nucleotide sequence: TGCGCCAGCAGCTTAGTAGCTCCCACAGATACGCAGTATTTT.

The V gene is TRBV19, the J gene TRBJ2-7; no firm D call. This CDR3 has 15 residues. The V and J ends lost 6 bases and 0 bases respectively, with 15 bases between them. Germline CDR1 reads LNHDA; CDR2 reads SQIVND (reference sequence). CDR3 amino acids: CASRAVGRISYEQYF. CDR3 DNA sequence: TGTGCCAGTAGGGCAGTCGGACGTATCTCCTACGAGCAGTACTTC.